The source of this TCR beta chain is a study of naive and memory T cell subsets. Adult healthy volunteers gave 2.5 ml peripheral blood for whole-blood RNA. The library had UMIs added by 3' ligation of an oligonucleotide to TCR cDNA. Reverse transcription used DNase-treated unsorted total RNA, aiming for roughly 1 to 1,100 ng. Per the germline V gene, CDR1 is MNHEY and CDR2 is SVGAGI. V gave up 6 bases and J gave up 0 bases, with 12 bases separating them. The CDR3 contains 15 residues. For blood and skin samples, reverse transcription used TCR alpha and beta constant primers. Amplification of ligated cDNA took four PCR rounds with SP2 and nested alpha and beta constant primers. TCRdb recomputed calls from the 5' RACE reads with MiXCR, one row per CDR3 protein. The sample records over 20,000 distinct CDR3 sequences, roughly 25% being singletons.

This receptor was identified in a female donor in good health. This chain connects TRBV6-5 to TRBJ2-1; the D gene is possibly TRBD2 (5 bases). The CDR3 loop is CASSRPGISYNEQFF. The CDR3 DNA sequence: TGTGCCAGCAGCCGTCCGGGGATCTCCTACAATGAGCAGTTCTTC.